Described below is a single T cell receptor beta chain sequence and its context. The CDR3 consists of 13 residues. Germline CDR1 reads SGHDT; CDR2 reads YYEEEE. Trimming pared 4 bases from V and 4 bases from J, leaving 9 bases between. This sample was taken from a study of early stage breast cancer tumors. Study summary: Invasive lobular carcinomas made up about 30% of the 12 ER+/PR+/HER2- tumors. Samples were sequenced at about 9.7-fold average coverage.

Assay used: immunoSEQ multiplex PCR; TCRdb lists only in-frame clones, some missing. This table holds 25,000 to 35,000 clones, about 80% found once. Sequencing was performed on blood. The chain uses TRBV5-6 and TRBJ1-5, with D hard to call. This clonotype was sampled from a person between 55 and 69 years old with breast cancer. CDR3 sequence (DNA): TGTGCCAGCAGCCTAGGCCGAAATCAGCCCCAGCATTTT. Translation gives CASSLGRNQPQHF.